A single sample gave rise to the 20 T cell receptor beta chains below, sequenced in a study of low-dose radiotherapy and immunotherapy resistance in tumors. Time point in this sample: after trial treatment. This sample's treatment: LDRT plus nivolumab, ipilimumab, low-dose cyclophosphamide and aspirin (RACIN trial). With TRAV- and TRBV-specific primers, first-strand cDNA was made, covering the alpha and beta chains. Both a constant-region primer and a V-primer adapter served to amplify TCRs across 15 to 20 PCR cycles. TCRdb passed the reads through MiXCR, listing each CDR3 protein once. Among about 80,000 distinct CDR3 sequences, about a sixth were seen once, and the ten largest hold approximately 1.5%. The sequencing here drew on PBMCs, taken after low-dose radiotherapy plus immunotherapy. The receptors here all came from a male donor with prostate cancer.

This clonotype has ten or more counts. CDR3 in amino acids: CASSYSRAGGDNEQFF. The CDR3, as DNA: TGCGCCAGCAGCTACAGCCGAGCGGGAGGGGACAATGAGCAGTTCTTC. This chain uses TRBV5-1 with TRBJ2-1, with 10 positions matching TRBD2. CDR1 is SGHRS, CDR2 YFSETQ, per germline. The V and J ends lost 3 bases and 5 bases, in that order; junction bases with no gene match: 8. The CDR3 consists of 16 residues.

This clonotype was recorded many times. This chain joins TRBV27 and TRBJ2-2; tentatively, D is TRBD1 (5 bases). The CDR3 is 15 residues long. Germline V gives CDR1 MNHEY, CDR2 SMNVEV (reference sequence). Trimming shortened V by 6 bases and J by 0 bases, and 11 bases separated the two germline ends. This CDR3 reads CASRLQGANTGELFF. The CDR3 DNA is TGTGCCAGCAGACTCCAGGGCGCGAACACCGGGGAGCTGTTTTTT.

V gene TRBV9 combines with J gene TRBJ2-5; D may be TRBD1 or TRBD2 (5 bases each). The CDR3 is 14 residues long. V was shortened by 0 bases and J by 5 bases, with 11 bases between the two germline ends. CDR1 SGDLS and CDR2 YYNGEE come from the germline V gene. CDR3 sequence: CASSVAQGDETQYF. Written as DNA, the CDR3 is TGTGCCAGCAGCGTAGCGCAGGGAGACGAGACCCAGTACTTC.

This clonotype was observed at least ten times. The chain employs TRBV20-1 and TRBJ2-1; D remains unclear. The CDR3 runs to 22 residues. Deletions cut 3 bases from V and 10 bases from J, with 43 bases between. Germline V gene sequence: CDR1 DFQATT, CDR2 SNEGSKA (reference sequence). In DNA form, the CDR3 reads TGCAGTGCTAGCCCCCACGACCTTAGAATAAAGCCGTCCTTAATATATGCCGGCGAGCAGTTCTTC. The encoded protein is CSASPHDLRIKPSLIYAGEQFF.

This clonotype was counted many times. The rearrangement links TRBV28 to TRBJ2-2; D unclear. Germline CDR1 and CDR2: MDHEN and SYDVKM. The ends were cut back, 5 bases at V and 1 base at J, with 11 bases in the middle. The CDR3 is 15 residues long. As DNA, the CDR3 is TGTGCCAGCAGTCCGTTTAGTCAGAACACCGGGGAGCTGTTTTTT. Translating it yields CASSPFSQNTGELFF.

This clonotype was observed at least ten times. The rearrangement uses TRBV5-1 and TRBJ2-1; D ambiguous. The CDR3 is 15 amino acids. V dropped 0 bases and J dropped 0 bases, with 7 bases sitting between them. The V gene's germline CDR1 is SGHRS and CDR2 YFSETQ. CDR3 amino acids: CASSLVPGSYNEQFF. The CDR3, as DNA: TGCGCCAGCAGCTTGGTACCCGGCTCCTACAATGAGCAGTTCTTC.

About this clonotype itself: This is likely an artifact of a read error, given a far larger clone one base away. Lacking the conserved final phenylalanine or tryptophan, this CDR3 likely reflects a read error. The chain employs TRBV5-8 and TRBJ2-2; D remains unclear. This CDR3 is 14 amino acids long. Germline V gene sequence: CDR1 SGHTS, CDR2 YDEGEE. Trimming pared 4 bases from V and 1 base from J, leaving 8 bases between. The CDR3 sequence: CASSLYKNTGELFV. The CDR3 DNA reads TGTGCCAGCAGCCTATACAAGAACACCGGGGAGCTGTTTGTT.

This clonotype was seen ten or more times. CDR3 sequence (DNA): TGTGCCAGCACCTCGACGGGACCGCGTTTTTACGAGCAGTACTTC. Its translation: CASTSTGPRFYEQYF. The chain recombines TRBV6-2 or TRBV6-3 with TRBJ2-7; D tentatively fits TRBD1 or TRBD2 (5 bases each). Germline V gives CDR1 MNHEY, CDR2 SVGEGT. The CDR3 covers 15 residues. Trimming removed 7 bases from V and 4 bases from J, with 20 bases in between.

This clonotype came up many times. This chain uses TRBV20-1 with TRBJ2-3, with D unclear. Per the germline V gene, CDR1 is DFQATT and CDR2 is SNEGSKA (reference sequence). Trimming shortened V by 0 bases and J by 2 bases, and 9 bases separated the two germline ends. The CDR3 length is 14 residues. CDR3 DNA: TGCAGTGCTAGAGATCCCGGCGCCACAGATACGCAGTATTTT. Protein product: CSARDPGATDTQYF.

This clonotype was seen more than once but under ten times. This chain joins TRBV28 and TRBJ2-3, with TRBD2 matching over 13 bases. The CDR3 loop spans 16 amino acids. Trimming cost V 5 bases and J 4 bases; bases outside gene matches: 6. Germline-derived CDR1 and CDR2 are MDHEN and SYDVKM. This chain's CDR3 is CASSVGTSGRADTQYF. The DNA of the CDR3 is TGTGCCAGCAGTGTGGGAACTAGCGGGAGGGCAGATACGCAGTATTTT. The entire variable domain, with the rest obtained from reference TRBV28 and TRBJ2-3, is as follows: DVKVTQSSRYLVKRTGEKVFLECVQDMDHENMFWYRQDPGLGLRLIYFSYDVKMKEKGDIPEGYSVSREKKERFSLILESASTNQTSMYLCASSVGTSGRADTQYFGPGTRLTVL.

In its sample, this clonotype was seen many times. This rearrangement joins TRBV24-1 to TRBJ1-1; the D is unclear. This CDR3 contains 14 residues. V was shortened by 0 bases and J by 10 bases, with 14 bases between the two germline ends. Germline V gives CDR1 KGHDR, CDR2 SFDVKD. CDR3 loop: CATSDLGVQGGAFF. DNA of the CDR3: TGTGCCACCAGTGATTTGGGCGTTCAAGGAGGAGCTTTCTTT.

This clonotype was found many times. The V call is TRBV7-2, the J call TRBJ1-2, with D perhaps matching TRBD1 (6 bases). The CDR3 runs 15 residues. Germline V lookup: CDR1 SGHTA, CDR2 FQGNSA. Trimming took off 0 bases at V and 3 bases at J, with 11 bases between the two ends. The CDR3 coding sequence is TGTGCCAGCAGCTTAGCGCGGACAGACTACTATGGCTACACCTTC. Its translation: CASSLARTDYYGYTF.

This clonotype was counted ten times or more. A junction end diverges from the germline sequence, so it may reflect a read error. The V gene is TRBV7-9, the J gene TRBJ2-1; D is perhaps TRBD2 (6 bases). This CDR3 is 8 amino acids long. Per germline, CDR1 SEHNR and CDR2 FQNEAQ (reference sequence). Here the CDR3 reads CASSFGGF. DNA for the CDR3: TGTGCCAGCAGCTTTGGAGGGTTC.

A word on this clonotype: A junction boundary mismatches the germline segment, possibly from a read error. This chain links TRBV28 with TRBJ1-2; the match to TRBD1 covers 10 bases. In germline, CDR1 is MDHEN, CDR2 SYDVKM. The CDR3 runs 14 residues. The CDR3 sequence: CTSSLLGQGYGDTF. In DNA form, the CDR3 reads TGTACCAGCAGTTTATTGGGACAGGGGTATGGCGACACCTTC.

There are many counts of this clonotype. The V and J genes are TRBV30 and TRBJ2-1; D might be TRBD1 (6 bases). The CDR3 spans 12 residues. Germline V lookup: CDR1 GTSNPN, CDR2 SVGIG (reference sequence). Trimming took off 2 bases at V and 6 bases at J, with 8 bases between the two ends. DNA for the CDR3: TGTGCCTGGAGTCCGGACAGCAATGAGCAGTTCTTC. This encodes CAWSPDSNEQFF.

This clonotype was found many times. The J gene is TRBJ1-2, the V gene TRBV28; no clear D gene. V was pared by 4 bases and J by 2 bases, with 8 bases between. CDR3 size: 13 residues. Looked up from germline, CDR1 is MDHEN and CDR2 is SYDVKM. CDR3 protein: CASSSPPNYGYTF. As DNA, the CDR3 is TGTGCCAGCAGTTCCCCCCCAAACTATGGCTACACCTTC.

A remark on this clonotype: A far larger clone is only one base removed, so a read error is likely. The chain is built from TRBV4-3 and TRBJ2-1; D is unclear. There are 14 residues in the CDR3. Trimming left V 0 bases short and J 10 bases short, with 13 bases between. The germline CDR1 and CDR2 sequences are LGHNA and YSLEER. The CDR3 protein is CASSQDHGRYEQFF. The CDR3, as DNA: TGCGCCAGCAGCCAAGATCATGGCCGCTACGAGCAGTTCTTC.

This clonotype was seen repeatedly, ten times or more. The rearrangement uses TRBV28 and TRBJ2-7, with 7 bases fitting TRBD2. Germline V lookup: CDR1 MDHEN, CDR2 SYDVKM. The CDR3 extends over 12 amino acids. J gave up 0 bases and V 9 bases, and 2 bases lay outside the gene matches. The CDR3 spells CASRGDSYEQYF. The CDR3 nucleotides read TGTGCCAGTCGGGGGGACTCCTACGAGCAGTACTTC.

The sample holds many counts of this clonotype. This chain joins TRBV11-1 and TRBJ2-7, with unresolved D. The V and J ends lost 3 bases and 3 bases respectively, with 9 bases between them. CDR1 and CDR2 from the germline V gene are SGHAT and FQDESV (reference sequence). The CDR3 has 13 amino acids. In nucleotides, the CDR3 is TGTGCCAGCAGCTTTACGGGCAGCTACGAGCAGTACTTC. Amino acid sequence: CASSFTGSYEQYF.

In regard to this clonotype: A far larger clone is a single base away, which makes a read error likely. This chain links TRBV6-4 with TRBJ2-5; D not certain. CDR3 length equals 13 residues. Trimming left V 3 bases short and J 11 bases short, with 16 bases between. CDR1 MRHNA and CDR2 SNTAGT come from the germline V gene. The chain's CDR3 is CASSEGSHNEQYF. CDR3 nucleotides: TGTGCCAGCAGTGAAGGTAGCCACAATGAGCAGTACTTC.